The 14 T cell receptor beta chains listed next were all sequenced from one sample in a study of cytomegalovirus exposure and HLA in healthy donors. Primers: 60 Vbeta forward and 13 Jbeta reverse. Clones were read by immunoSEQ multiplex PCR, and TCRdb kept only the in-frame ones, dropping some. The data contain 150,000 to 200,000 clones, around 80% of them singletons. The sample taken for sequencing was PBMCs. The receptors derive from a young man in good health and CMV-seronegative.

CDR3 sequence reads: CASSAGQSYEQYF. CDR3 nucleotides: TGTGCCAGCAGCGCGGGACAGAGCTACGAGCAGTACTTC. The rearrangement links TRBV5-6 to TRBJ2-7, with D perhaps matching TRBD1 (7 bases). Germline V lookup: CDR1 SGHDT, CDR2 YYEEEE. Deletions cut 4 bases from V and 3 bases from J, with 11 bases between. The CDR3 loop spans 13 amino acids.

The V call is TRBV7-3, the J call TRBJ2-2; TRBD2 aligns across 7 bases. The V gene end was trimmed by 4 bases and the J gene end by 2 bases; junction bases not matched to a gene: 1. The CDR3 length is 14 residues. Germline V CDR1 and CDR2: SGHTA, FQGTGA. CDR3 sequence reads: CASSWDYNTGELFF. In DNA form, the CDR3 reads TGTGCCAGCAGCTGGGACTACAACACCGGGGAGCTGTTTTTT.

This chain uses TRBV29-1 with TRBJ1-2, with 8 bases that match TRBD1. J was trimmed by 6 bases and V by 4 bases; bases with no gene match: 1. The CDR3 length is 11 residues. Looked up from germline, CDR1 is SQVTM and CDR2 is ANQGSEA. CDR3 in amino acids: CSVVRGHGYTF. The CDR3 bases are TGCAGCGTTGTCAGGGGGCATGGCTACACCTTC.

The V gene is TRBV6-5, the J gene TRBJ2-5, with 10 bases fitting TRBD1. The CDR3 runs to 14 residues. Losses at the gene ends were 8 bases for V and 4 bases for J; bases not matched to a gene: 7. CDR1 MNHEY and CDR2 SVGAGI come from the germline V gene. This CDR3 is CASRGTGVRETQYF. In DNA form, the CDR3 reads TGTGCCAGCCGGGGGACAGGGGTTCGAGAGACCCAGTACTTC.

V is TRBV4-3 and J is TRBJ2-5, with D tentatively TRBD1 (5 bases). With the DNA end fitting TRBJ2-7 better, the J assignment may be wrong. CDR3 length: 13 amino acids. Per the germline V gene, CDR1 is LGHNA and CDR2 is YSLEER. CDR3 region: CASSQEQGNEQYF. CDR3 in DNA: TGCGCCAGCAGCCAGGAGCAGGGAAACGAGCAGTACTTC.

V and J are TRBV7-2 and TRBJ2-7; the match to TRBD2 covers 10 bases. J was trimmed by 4 bases and V by 7 bases; bases with no gene match: 7. Per germline, CDR1 SGHTA and CDR2 FQGNSA. This CDR3 has 14 amino acids. In DNA form, the CDR3 reads TGTGCCAGCATCCCAGCGGGGGGGAGGTACGAGCAGTACTTC. It specifies CASIPAGGRYEQYF.

The rearrangement joins TRBV5-1 to TRBJ1-2, with D unclear. This CDR3 has 14 residues. Trimming took off 0 bases at V and 0 bases at J, with 6 bases between the two ends. Germline loops: CDR1 SGHRS, CDR2 YFSETQ. CDR3 sequence (DNA): TGCGCCAGCAGCTTGGACGGAGCTAACTATGGCTACACCTTC. This codes for CASSLDGANYGYTF.

This sequence joins TRBV10-3 and TRBJ2-3; D uncertain. This CDR3 is 15 amino acids long. Trimming shortened V by 0 bases and J by 0 bases, and 7 bases separated the two germline ends. Germline V lookup: CDR1 ENHRY, CDR2 SYGVKD. The CDR3 spells CAISESILSTDTQYF. CDR3 DNA: TGTGCCATCAGTGAGTCGATACTCAGCACAGATACGCAGTATTTT.

This chain connects TRBV19 to TRBJ1-5; 8 nucleotides align to TRBD1. This CDR3 region has 18 residues. J lost 2 bases, V lost 3 bases, and 12 bases had no gene match. Germline loops: CDR1 LNHDA, CDR2 SQIVND (reference sequence). The CDR3 nucleotides read TGTGCCAGTAGTATGGTAGAAGGCCTACAGGGGGGCAATCAGCCCCAGCATTTT. Protein product: CASSMVEGLQGGNQPQHF.

The chain combines TRBV19 with TRBJ2-5, with 13 bases fitting TRBD2. The CDR3 has 16 residues. Trimming removed 7 bases from V and 0 bases from J; junction bases left unmatched: 5. CDR1 is LNHDA and CDR2 is SQIVND in the germline V gene (reference sequence). CDR3 sequence: CASTKGLAGYQETQYF. The DNA of the CDR3 is TGTGCCAGTACAAAGGGACTAGCGGGGTACCAAGAGACCCAGTACTTC.

The rearrangement joins TRBV25-1 to TRBJ1-6; tentative D call: TRBD1 (6 bases). The germline gives CDR1 MGHDK, CDR2 SYGVNS. The V end lost 2 bases, the J end lost 7 bases, and 18 bases lay between the germline ends. The CDR3 contains 17 residues. The CDR3 sequence: CASSENLRQGWNSPLHF. CDR3 in DNA: TGTGCCAGCAGTGAAAACTTGCGGCAGGGGTGGAATTCACCCCTCCACTTT.

This clone was seen once. The CDR3 nucleotides are TGTGCCAGTGGACTTATGGGGATTGGGAATCAGCCCCAGCATTTT. Its protein product is CASGLMGIGNQPQHF. The chain combines TRBV27 with TRBJ1-5; D remains ambiguous. This CDR3 is built from 15 residues. V was pared by 9 bases and J by 4 bases, with 19 bases between. Germline V CDR1 and CDR2: MNHEY, SMNVEV (reference sequence).

The chain has TRBV2 and TRBJ1-5; D gene uncertain. V lost 2 bases and J 2 bases, leaving 4 bases between the germline ends. The CDR3 is 13 residues long. Germline V gives CDR1 SNHLY, CDR2 FYNNEI. The CDR3 region is CASSESGNQPQHF. CDR3 nucleotides: TGTGCCAGCAGTGAATCCGGCAATCAGCCCCAGCATTTT.

CDR3 nucleotides: TGTGCCAGTGGACAGGGGCCACCCTACGAGCAGTACTTC. It codes for CASGQGPPYEQYF. The chain links TRBV19 to TRBJ2-7; 9 bases align to TRBD1. CDR3 length: 13 residues. J gave up 2 bases and V 8 bases, and 4 bases lay outside the gene matches. Germline CDR1 reads LNHDA; CDR2 reads SQIVND (reference sequence).